The 8 T cell receptor beta chains in this list originate from one sample, sequenced in a study of blood T cell repertoires in COVID-19 (TCRdb year 2020). Receptors were amplified or captured by the immunoSEQ multiplex PCR assay. Sourced from immuneACCESS, this table was stored by TCRdb with only in-frame sequences that have V and J called. A share of the clones is absent; for the studies checked, an unresolved V gene accounts for under half, and the remainder has no known explanation. In this sample the table shows 25,000 to 35,000 clones, about 91% of which occur a single time. The leading ten clones occupy 9.9% of the sample. The sequenced sample was peripheral blood. The receptors originated from a human donor with active COVID-19. The donor label of this sample is uncertain.

The genes are TRBV4-2 and TRBJ1-6; 7 bases agree with TRBD1. Germline-derived CDR1 and CDR2 are LGHNA and YNFKEQ. V was pared by 1 base and J by 0 bases, with 0 bases of the junction left unmatched. CDR3 size: 16 residues. The CDR3 DNA reads TGTGCCAGCAGCCAAGGACAGGGCTCCTATAATTCACCCCTCCACTTT. This encodes CASSQGQGSYNSPLHF.

This chain joins TRBV27 and TRBJ2-7; 10 bases are a match to TRBD2. CDR1 and CDR2 (germline): MNHEY, SMNVEV (reference sequence). The CDR3 loop spans 17 amino acids. The ends lost 2 bases at V and 3 bases at J; junction bases unmatched: 10. The CDR3 DNA follows: TGTGCCAGCAGTTTAAGGCTAGCGGGGGACTACTTCTACGAGCAGTACTTC. Amino acids: CASSLRLAGDYFYEQYF.

V gene TRBV27 combines with J gene TRBJ2-2; 8 bases line up with TRBD1. This CDR3 is built from 15 residues. CDR1 is MNHEY and CDR2 is SMNVEV in the germline V gene (reference sequence). V lost 7 bases to trimming and J lost 1 base; unmatched junction nucleotides: 5. CDR3: CASIRGTGNTGELFF. The CDR3 bases are TGTGCCAGCATCCGAGGGACAGGGAACACCGGGGAGCTGTTTTTT.

This sequence joins TRBV5-1 and TRBJ2-7; D gene ambiguous. CDR3 length: 10 amino acids. V lost 0 bases and J lost 7, with 2 bases in between. Germline CDR1 and CDR2: SGHRS and YFSETQ. In DNA, the CDR3 is TGCGCCAGCAGCTTGGCAGAGCAGTACTTC. Its protein product is CASSLAEQYF.

This sequence joins TRBV5-1 and TRBJ2-5, with D possibly TRBD2 on 6 matching bases. CDR1 SGHRS and CDR2 YFSETQ come from the germline V gene. V shed 5 bases and J shed 4 bases, with 12 bases lying between them. The CDR3 is 13 residues long. CDR3 DNA sequence: TGCGCCAGCAGTGTGGAGGGCTCAGAGACCCAGTACTTC. Protein product: CASSVEGSETQYF. Full variable domain (rest looked up from reference TRBV5-1 and TRBJ2-5): KAGVTQTPRYLIKTRGQQVTLSCSPISGHRSVSWYQQTPGQGLQFLFEYFSETQRNKGNFPGRFSGRQFSNSRSEMNVSTLELGDSALYLCASSVEGSETQYFGPGTRLLVL.

This clone has just one count. The chain combines TRBV5-4 with TRBJ2-2; D gene ambiguous. Per the germline V gene, CDR1 is SGHNT and CDR2 is YYREEE (reference sequence). The CDR3 is made up of 13 amino acids. Trimming shortened V by 4 bases and J by 5 bases, and 9 bases separated the two germline ends. The CDR3 nucleotides are TGTGCCAGCAGCCTCTCTCGTACCGGGGAGCTGTTTTTT. Protein: CASSLSRTGELFF.

This clone was observed a single time. CDR3 residues: CASSIVQRRGRNEQFF. CDR3 coding DNA: TGTGCCAGTAGTATCGTCCAGCGGAGAGGTCGGAATGAGCAGTTCTTC. The V call is TRBV19, the J call TRBJ2-1, with a weak D call TRBD2 (5 bases). This CDR3 has 16 residues. CDR1 LNHDA and CDR2 SQIVND come from the germline V gene (reference sequence). Trimming removed 3 bases from V and 7 bases from J, with 19 bases in between.

The chain carries TRBV7-2 and TRBJ2-7; tentatively, D is TRBD2 (6 bases). V was pared by 5 bases and J by 6 bases, with 17 bases between. CDR1 and CDR2 from the germline V gene are SGHTA and FQGNSA. The CDR3 is 14 amino acids. The CDR3, as DNA: TGTGCCAGCAGCCCAGTGGAGGGAAGGTCCGAGCAGTACTTC. Translated: CASSPVEGRSEQYF.